The clone carrying this T cell receptor beta chain occurred a few times. Its antigen is unknown. A single heparinised draw of approximately 100 mL on average was taken per donor. cDNA synthesis used the whole RNA isolate, giving expressed TCRB sequences. Only in-frame clones appear in the TCRdb table, and some are missing; sequencing was by immunoSEQ multiplex PCR. The table includes 20,000 to 25,000 clones, 68% detected once. Unmatched junction bases numbered 2, after V lost 4 bases and J lost 1 base. This CDR3 contains 15 residues. In germline, CDR1 is MGHRA, CDR2 YSYEKL. The data originate from a study of beta chain features in type 1 diabetes. Whole-study results and caveats: Sequencing of cDNA might inflate the share of cells that strongly express TCR. In type 1 diabetes patients, VDJ junctions had fewer insertions; deletions at these junctions were more frequent. Among patients with Type 1 diabetes, TCRB CDR3s were moderately but significantly shorter in every one of the four CD4+ subsets.

The V and J genes are TRBV4-1 and TRBJ2-4, with 9 bases lining up with TRBD1. Source material: stem cell memory CD4+ T cells from blood. The receptor was derived from a woman aged 35 to 49 with type 1 diabetes. The CDR3 is CASSRDRAAKNIQYF. In DNA form, the CDR3 reads TGCGCCAGCAGCCGGGACAGGGCGGCCAAAAACATTCAGTACTTC.